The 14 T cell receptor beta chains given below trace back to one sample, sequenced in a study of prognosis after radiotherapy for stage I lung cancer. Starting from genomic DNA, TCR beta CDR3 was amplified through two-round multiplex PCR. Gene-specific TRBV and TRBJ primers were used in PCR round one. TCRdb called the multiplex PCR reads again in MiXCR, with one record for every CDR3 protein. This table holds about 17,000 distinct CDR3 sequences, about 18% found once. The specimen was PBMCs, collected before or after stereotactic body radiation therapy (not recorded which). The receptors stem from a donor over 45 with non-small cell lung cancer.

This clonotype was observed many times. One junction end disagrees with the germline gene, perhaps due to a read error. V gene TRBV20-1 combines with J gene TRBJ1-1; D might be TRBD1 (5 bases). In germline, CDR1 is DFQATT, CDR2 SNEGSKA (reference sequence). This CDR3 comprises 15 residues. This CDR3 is CSAGDSFIGNTEAFF. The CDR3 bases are TGCAGTGCTGGAGACAGCTTTATCGGGAACACTGAAGCTTTCTTT.

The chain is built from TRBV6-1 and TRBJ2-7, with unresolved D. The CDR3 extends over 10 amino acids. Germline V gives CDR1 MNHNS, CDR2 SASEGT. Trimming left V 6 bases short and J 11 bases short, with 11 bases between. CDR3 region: CASRDTREYF. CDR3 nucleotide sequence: TGTGCCAGCAGGGATACCCGTGAGTACTTC.

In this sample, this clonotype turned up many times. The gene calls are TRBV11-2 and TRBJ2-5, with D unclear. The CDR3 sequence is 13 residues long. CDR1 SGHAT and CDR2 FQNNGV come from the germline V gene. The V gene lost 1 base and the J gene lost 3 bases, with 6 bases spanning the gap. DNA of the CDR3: TGTGCCAGCAGCTTAGTGGGTAAAGAGACCCAGTACTTC. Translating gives CASSLVGKETQYF.

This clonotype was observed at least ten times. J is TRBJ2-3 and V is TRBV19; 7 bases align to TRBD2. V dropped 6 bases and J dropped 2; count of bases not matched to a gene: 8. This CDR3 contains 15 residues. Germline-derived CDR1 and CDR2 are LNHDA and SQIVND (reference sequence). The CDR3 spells CASSLLATYTDTQYF. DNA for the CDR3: TGTGCCAGTAGCCTACTAGCGACGTACACAGATACGCAGTATTTT.

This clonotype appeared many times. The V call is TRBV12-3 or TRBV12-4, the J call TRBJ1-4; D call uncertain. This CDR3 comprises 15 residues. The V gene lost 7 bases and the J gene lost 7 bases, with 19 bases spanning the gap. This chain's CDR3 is CASIPGKGRGEKLFF. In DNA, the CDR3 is TGTGCCAGCATCCCCGGGAAGGGTCGGGGTGAAAAACTGTTTTTT.

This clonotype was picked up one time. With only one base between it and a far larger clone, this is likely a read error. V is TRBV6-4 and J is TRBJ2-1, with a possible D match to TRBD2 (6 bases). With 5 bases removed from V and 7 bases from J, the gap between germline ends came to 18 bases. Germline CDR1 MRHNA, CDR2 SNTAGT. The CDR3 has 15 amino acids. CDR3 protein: CASSPQAEGSNEQFF. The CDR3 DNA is TGTGCCAGCAGTCCGCAGGCGGAGGGCTCAAATGAGCAGTTCTTC.

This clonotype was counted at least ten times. The CDR3 nucleotides read TGTGCCATCAGCGAAGACAGCTCCTACGAGCAGTACGTC. This gives the protein CAISEDSSYEQYV. This chain links TRBV10-3 with TRBJ2-7, with a weak D call TRBD1 (5 bases). The germline V and J ends were trimmed by 6 bases and 0 bases, with 9 bases remaining between them. Germline CDR1 is ENHRY and CDR2 is SYGVKD. This CDR3 contains 13 residues.

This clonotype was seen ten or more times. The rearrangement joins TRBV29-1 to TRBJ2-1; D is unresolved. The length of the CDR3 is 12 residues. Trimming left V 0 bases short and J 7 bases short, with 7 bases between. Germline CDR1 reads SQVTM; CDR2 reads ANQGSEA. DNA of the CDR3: TGCAGCGTTGAAGAGGGCTTGAATGAGCAGTTCTTC. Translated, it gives CSVEEGLNEQFF.

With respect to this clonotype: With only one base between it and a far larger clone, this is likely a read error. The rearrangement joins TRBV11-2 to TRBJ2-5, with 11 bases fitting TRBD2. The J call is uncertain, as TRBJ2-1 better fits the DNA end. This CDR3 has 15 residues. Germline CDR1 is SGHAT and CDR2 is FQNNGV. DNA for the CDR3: TGTGCCAGCAGCCCCGATTATGTCAGACTAGCGGGACAGTTCTTC. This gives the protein CASSPDYVRLAGQFF.

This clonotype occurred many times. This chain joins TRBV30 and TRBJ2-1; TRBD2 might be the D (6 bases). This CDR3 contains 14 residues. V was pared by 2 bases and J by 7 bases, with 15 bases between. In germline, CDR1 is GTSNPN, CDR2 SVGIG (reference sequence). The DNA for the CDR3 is TGTGCCTGGAGTACTGACAGCGGGTCGAATGAGCAGTTCTTC. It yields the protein CAWSTDSGSNEQFF.

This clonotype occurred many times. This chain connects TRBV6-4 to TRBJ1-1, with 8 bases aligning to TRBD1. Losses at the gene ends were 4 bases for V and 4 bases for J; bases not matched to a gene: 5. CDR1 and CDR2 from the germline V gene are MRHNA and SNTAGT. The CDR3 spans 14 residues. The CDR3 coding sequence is TGTGCCAGCAGTGGCAACAGGGGGGGCACTGAAGCTTTCTTT. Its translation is CASSGNRGGTEAFF.

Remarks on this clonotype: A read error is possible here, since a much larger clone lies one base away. The chain's CDR3 is CASRDYNEQSF. The CDR3 region has the DNA TGTGCCAGCAGGGACTACAATGAGCAGTCCTTC. The chain is built from TRBV6-2 or TRBV6-3 and TRBJ2-1; possible D gene TRBD2, 6 bases. The CDR3 consists of 11 residues. Germline loops: CDR1 MNHEY, CDR2 SVGEGT.

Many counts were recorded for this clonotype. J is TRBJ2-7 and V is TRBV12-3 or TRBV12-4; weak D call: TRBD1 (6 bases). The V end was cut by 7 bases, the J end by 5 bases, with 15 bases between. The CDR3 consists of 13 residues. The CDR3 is CASTHRAWDEQYF. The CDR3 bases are TGTGCCAGCACCCACAGGGCCTGGGACGAGCAGTACTTC.

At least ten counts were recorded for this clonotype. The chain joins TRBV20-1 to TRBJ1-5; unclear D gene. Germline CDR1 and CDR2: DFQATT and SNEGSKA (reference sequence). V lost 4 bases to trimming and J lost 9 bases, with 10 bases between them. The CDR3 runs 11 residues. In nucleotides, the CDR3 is TGCAGTGCTAAGAGGGATGGGCCCCAGCATTTT. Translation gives CSAKRDGPQHF.